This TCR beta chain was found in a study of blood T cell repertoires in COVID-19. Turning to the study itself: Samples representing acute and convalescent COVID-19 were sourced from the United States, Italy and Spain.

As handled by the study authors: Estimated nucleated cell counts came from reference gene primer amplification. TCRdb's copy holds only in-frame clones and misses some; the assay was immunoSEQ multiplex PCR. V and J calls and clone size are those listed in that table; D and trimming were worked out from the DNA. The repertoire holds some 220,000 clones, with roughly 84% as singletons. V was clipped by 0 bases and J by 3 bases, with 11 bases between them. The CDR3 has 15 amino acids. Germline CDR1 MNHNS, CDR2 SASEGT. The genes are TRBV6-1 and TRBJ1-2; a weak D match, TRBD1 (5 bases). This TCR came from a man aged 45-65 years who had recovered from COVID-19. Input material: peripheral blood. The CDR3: CASSEALRGYYGYTF. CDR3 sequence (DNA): TGTGCCAGCAGTGAAGCGTTAAGGGGTTACTATGGCTACACCTTC.